The T cell receptor (beta chain) under discussion was sequenced for a study of OX40 agonist ivuxolimab in advanced cancers. There are 15 residues in the CDR3. Trimming stripped 2 bases from V and 1 base from J, with 11 bases between. Germline CDR1 and CDR2: KGHSH and LQKENI. The repertoire was sequenced with immunoSEQ multiplex PCR; TCRdb's copy has only in-frame clones and lacks some. This sample has some 77,000 clones, with 86% found just once. Material: CD4+ or CD8+ T cells sorted from blood, obtained in a trial of the OX40 agonist ivuxolimab. The TCR sequence derives from an adult with an advanced solid tumor such as melanoma, head and neck, liver or kidney cancer. The rearrangement joins TRBV18 to TRBJ1-1; maybe TRBD1 (5 bases). CDR3 amino acids: CASSPMGPKNTEAFF. The CDR3 DNA sequence: TGTGCCAGCTCACCAATGGGGCCGAAGAACACTGAAGCTTTCTTT.